This T cell receptor (beta chain) is drawn from a study of shared clonotypes between healthy human individuals. CD45RO-negative, CCR7-positively selected cells formed the naive CD8 fraction, excluding terminally differentiated effector memory CD45RA+ cells. Once extracted for a subset, genomic DNA was divided evenly among several immunoSEQ plates. Some 30,000 T cell genomes (approximately 0.2 ug DNA) went into each sorted-subset replicate. Profiled with immunoSEQ multiplex PCR; TCRdb holds only in-frame clones, not every one. The sample carries about 2.1 million clones, 90% to 95% recorded once. V lost 6 bases, J lost 7 bases, and 13 bases lay in between. Germline V CDR1 and CDR2: SGHRS, YFSETQ. The CDR3 sequence is 12 residues long.

The clonotype originates from a man younger than 35 in good health. Some clones in this sample may be carry-over from other donors' samples. The chain joins TRBV5-1 to TRBJ1-2; D may be TRBD1 (6 bases). The sequencing sample was made of naive CD8+ T cells from PBMCs. The CDR3: CASTSGGLGYTF. The CDR3, as DNA: TGCGCCAGCACTAGTGGGGGCCTTGGCTACACCTTC.